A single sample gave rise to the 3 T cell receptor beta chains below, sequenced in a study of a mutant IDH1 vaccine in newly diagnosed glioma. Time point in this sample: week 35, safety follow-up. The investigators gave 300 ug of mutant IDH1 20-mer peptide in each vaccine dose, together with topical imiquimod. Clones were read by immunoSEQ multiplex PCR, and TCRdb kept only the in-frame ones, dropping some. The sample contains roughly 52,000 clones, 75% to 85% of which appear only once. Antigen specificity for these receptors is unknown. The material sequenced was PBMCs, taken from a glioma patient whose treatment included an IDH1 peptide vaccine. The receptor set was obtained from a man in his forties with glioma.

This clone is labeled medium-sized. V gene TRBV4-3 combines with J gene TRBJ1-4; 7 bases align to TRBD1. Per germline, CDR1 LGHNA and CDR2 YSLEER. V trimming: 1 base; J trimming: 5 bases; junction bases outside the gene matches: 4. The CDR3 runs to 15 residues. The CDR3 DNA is TGCGCCAGCAGCCAAGGGGACAGACTGAATGAAAAACTGTTTTTT. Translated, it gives CASSQGDRLNEKLFF.

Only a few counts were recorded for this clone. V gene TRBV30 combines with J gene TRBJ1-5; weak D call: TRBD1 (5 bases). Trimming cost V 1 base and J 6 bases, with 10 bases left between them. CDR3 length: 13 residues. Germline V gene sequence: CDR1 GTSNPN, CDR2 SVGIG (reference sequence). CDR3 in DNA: TGTGCCTGGAGTGGTAGGGGCCGTCAGCCCCAGCATTTT. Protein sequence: CAWSGRGRQPQHF.

The CDR3 nucleotides are TGTGCCAGCAGCCAAGCAAGCCGGGACCGCTCCTACGAGCAGTACTTC. This encodes CASSQASRDRSYEQYF. The chain links TRBV5-6 to TRBJ2-7; TRBD1 or TRBD2 may be the D gene (5 bases each). Trimming removed 4 bases from V and 0 bases from J, with 17 bases in between. Looked up from germline, CDR1 is SGHDT and CDR2 is YYEEEE. The CDR3 totals 16 residues.